This T cell receptor beta chain was retrieved from a study of T-cell memory formation after mild COVID-19. Overall study results and limits: Later expanders leaned toward CD4+, whereas clones contracting from day 15 to 85 were balanced CD4/CD8. Detection of some responders pre-infection suggested pre-existing cross-reactive memory T cells participated.

TCRdb reanalysed the 5' RACE reads using MiXCR and keeps one entry per CDR3 protein. The data contain 200,000 or so distinct CDR3 sequences, about 17% of them singletons. Comment on this clonotype: The antigen is not known.

The CDR3 is made up of 13 amino acids. The V and J ends lost 6 bases and 14 bases respectively, with 22 bases between them. Germline CDR1 is ENHRY and CDR2 is SYGVKD. The clonotype originates from an adult woman who had mild COVID-19 (a few samples of this study predate the infection). Cell type and time point are not known. The chain combines TRBV10-3 with TRBJ1-2; D is unclear. The sequencing sample was made of PBMCs or a T cell subset sorted from them (not recorded which). CDR3 DNA sequence: TGTGCCATCAGCACCTCGGGCAGTGTCCATGGGACCTTC. It translates to CAISTSGSVHGTF.